A selection of T cell receptor beta chains follows, all from one sample in a study of PD-L1 blockade in urothelial cancer. Repertoires were generated with immunoSEQ multiplex PCR, while TCRdb's copy carries only in-frame clones and drops some. The table lists tens of thousands of clones, about four fifths of them singletons. The sample in question was PBMCs, obtained around atezolizumab (anti-PD-L1) treatment. The receptors were sampled from a man aged 65-85 years with urothelial cancer. Each CDR3 is given with its conserved first and last residue. A D gene is named only where the DNA matches it firmly. Some rows have no size entry. The others give once, few or many, or a class for an expanded clone.

d_call clone_size j_call v_call cdr3_nt cdr3_aa
TRBD2 NA TRBJ2-1 TRBV11-3 TGTGCCAGCAGCTTAGGGTCTAGCGGGAGGGTCTACAATGAGCAGTTCTTC CASSLGSSGRVYNEQFF
NA NA TRBJ2-3 TRBV2 TGTGCCAGCAGTTCTAGGGGTAACACAGATACGCAGTATTTT CASSSRGNTDTQYF
TRBD1 NA TRBJ1-5 TRBV28 TGTGCCAGCAGTATATCCGGGACAGGGCTCAATCAGCCCCAGCATTTT CASSISGTGLNQPQHF
TRBD2 NA TRBJ2-1 TRBV5-4 TGTGCCAGCAGCTTAAATTCCGGAGCGGGGCGGAGCAATGAGCAGTTCTTC CASSLNSGAGRSNEQFF
NA few TRBJ2-5 TRBV29-1 TGCAGCGTACAACCAAGCGGATCTTCCCAAGAGACCCAGTACTTC CSVQPSGSSQETQYF
NA few TRBJ1-2 TRBV30 TGTGCCTGGAGGGGACACCGAGGGGGTGGATCCGGCTACACCTTC CAWRGHRGGGSGYTF
NA NA TRBJ2-1 TRBV6-4 TGTGCCAGCAGTGACTCTGATAGCGGCTACAATGAGCAGTTCTTC CASSDSDSGYNEQFF
TRBD1 NA TRBJ1-2 TRBV29-1 TGCAGCGTCCACAGGGGGCAATACTATGGCTACACCTTC CSVHRGQYYGYTF
NA NA TRBJ1-2 TRBV28 TGTGCCAGCAGACCTACTGGACAGACGTATGGCTACACCTTC CASRPTGQTYGYTF
NA NA TRBJ1-2 TRBV28 TGTGCCAGCAGTTTGAGCTATGGCTACACCTTC CASSLSYGYTF
TRBD1 NA TRBJ2-2 TRBV4-2 TGTGCCAGCAGCCAAGGAGGACAGGGGGCGACCGGGGAGCTGTTTTTT CASSQGGQGATGELFF
NA few TRBJ2-1 TRBV4-1 TGCGCCAGCAGCCTAACGACTGGGAATGAGCAGTTCTTC CASSLTTGNEQFF
TRBD2 NA TRBJ2-7 TRBV7-6 TGTGCCAGCAGCTTACGAGCGGGGGCAGACTACGAGCAGTACTTC CASSLRAGADYEQYF
NA NA TRBJ2-2 TRBV30 TGTGCCTGGAGTGTACATTGGGACTTCGACTATTCGGGCACCGGGGAGCTGTTTTTT CAWSVHWDFDYSGTGELFF
TRBD1 NA TRBJ2-3 TRBV2 TGTGCCAGTTGGAAGGGACAGGACACAGATACGCAGTATTTT CASWKGQDTDTQYF
TRBD1 once TRBJ2-5 TRBV7-2 TGTGCCAGCAGCCAGGGGGTTGAAGAGACCCAGTACTTC CASSQGVEETQYF
NA NA TRBJ1-2 TRBV6-1 TGTGCCAGCAGTGAAACTGAAGGGGGCTATGGCTACACCTTC CASSETEGGYGYTF
NA NA TRBJ2-1 TRBV14 TGTGCCAGCAGCCGTCTTGGACTCTACAATGAGCAGTTCTTC CASSRLGLYNEQFF
TRBD1 NA TRBJ2-5 TRBV11-2 TGTGCCAGCAGCTCAACACCGGGACAGGGAATAGAGACCCAGTACTTC CASSSTPGQGIETQYF
TRBD2 NA TRBJ2-3 TRBV4-3 TGCGCCAGCAGCCATTCCTTGACTAGCGGGGGCACAGATACGCAGTATTTT CASSHSLTSGGTDTQYF
TRBD1 NA TRBJ2-7 TRBV4-1 TGCGCCAGCAGCCAAGTAGGGACAGGCAACTACGAGCAGTACTTC CASSQVGTGNYEQYF
TRBD1 NA TRBJ2-5 TRBV4-1 TGCGCCAGCAGCCAACTACAGGGGGGTAAAGAGACCCAGTACTTC CASSQLQGGKETQYF
NA NA TRBJ1-5 TRBV5-5 TGTGCCAGCAGCTTGGCCGACTACCAGCCCCAGCATTTT CASSLADYQPQHF
NA NA TRBJ2-7 TRBV11-3 TGTGCCAGCAGCTTATTTCAGGGGCTATCCGACGAGCAGTACTTC CASSLFQGLSDEQYF
TRBD2 NA TRBJ2-1 TRBV9 TGTGCCAGCAGCGTAGGATCCAGCGGGAGGGCCAATGAGCAGTTCTTC CASSVGSSGRANEQFF
TRBD1 NA TRBJ1-5 TRBV15 TGTGCCACCAGCAGAGACTTGACAGGGGGAGGCAATCAGCCCCAGCATTTT CATSRDLTGGGNQPQHF
NA NA TRBJ2-5 TRBV5-6 TGTGCCAGCAGCTTGGCCGGTTATCAAGAGACCCAGTACTTC CASSLAGYQETQYF
TRBD1 NA TRBJ1-2 TRBV7-2 TGTGCCAGCAGCTTAGCCCAGGGGGCCCGCACCTTC CASSLAQGARTF
TRBD1 NA TRBJ2-2 TRBV29-1 TGCAGCGTTCAAAAAACCGGGACAGGGGGTATCGACACCGGGGAGCTGTTTTTT CSVQKTGTGGIDTGELFF
NA NA TRBJ2-4 TRBV7-3 TGTGCCAGCAGCCTATCACGGGGAGGCATTCAGTACTTC CASSLSRGGIQYF
NA NA TRBJ2-5 TRBV7-2 TGTGCCAGCAGCCTTAGGCGGGGGCTAAGGGAGACCCAGTACTTC CASSLRRGLRETQYF
NA NA TRBJ2-2 TRBV28 TGTGCCAGCAGACCTAATCCAACAGGACAGAGTGTCACCGGGGAGCTGTTTTTT CASRPNPTGQSVTGELFF
NA NA TRBJ1-2 TRBV30 TGTGCCTACAGCCAAAACCGGGGGTATGGCTACACCTTC CAYSQNRGYGYTF
TRBD1 NA TRBJ2-1 TRBV6-5 TGTGCCAGCAGCAAGGGACAGGTGAATGAGCAGTTCTTC CASSKGQVNEQFF
NA NA TRBJ2-7 TRBV7-8 TGTGCCAGCAGCTTAGGTTTGTTGAGCGGCTCCTACGAGCAGTACTTC CASSLGLLSGSYEQYF
TRBD1 NA TRBJ2-7 TRBV9 TGTGCCAGCAGCGCAGAACCGGGACAGGCGGAATACTTC CASSAEPGQAEYF
NA NA TRBJ1-2 TRBV20-1 TGCAGTGCTAGCAGGGTTGGCGGCTACACCTTC CSASRVGGYTF
NA NA TRBJ2-7 TRBV28 TGTGCCAGCAGCCCCGGAGAGGCGCGCTACGAGCAGTACTTC CASSPGEARYEQYF
NA NA TRBJ2-1 TRBV14 TGTGCCAGCAGCCAAGAAAGGGGGTCCTACAATGAGCAGTTCTTC CASSQERGSYNEQFF
TRBD1 NA TRBJ2-1 TRBV5-4 TGTGCCAGCAGCTTTCCGGGACAGGGATTCAATGAGCAGTTCTTC CASSFPGQGFNEQFF
NA NA TRBJ1-4 TRBV11-2 TGTGCCAGCAGCCAGTTGACAGTAATGAATTCTAATGAAAAACTGTTTTTT CASSQLTVMNSNEKLFF
TRBD1 NA TRBJ1-6 TRBV5-1 TGCGCCAGCAGCTCGACAGGGGGTGAAGGTTCACCCCTCCACTTT CASSSTGGEGSPLHF
TRBD1 NA TRBJ1-1 TRBV7-2 TGTGCCAGCAGCTTAGGCGGGCAGGGGGTAACTGAAGCTTTCTTT CASSLGGQGVTEAFF
TRBD2 NA TRBJ2-7 TRBV7-2 TGTGCCAGCAGCTTAGCTTCCGGTTTACTAGCGGGCGTTGGGTACGAGCAGTACTTC CASSLASGLLAGVGYEQYF
TRBD2 few TRBJ2-7 TRBV11-2 TGTGCCAGCACCCTCTTGAGTTCGACTAGCGGGAACTACGAGCAGTACTTC CASTLLSSTSGNYEQYF
TRBD1 NA TRBJ2-3 TRBV28 TGTGCCAGCATTTACCCCGGGGGACAGGTGGGCACAGATACGCAGTATTTT CASIYPGGQVGTDTQYF
NA NA TRBJ2-7 TRBV6-5 TGTGCCAGCAGAGAAATCGAGGACTCCCCGTACGAGCAGTACTTC CASREIEDSPYEQYF
NA NA TRBJ2-6 TRBV19 TGTGCCAGTAGACCAGGGACATCTGGGGCCAACGTCCTGACTTTC CASRPGTSGANVLTF
NA NA TRBJ1-1 TRBV11-2 TGTGCCAGCAGCTCACAGCCCATGAACACTGAAGCTTTCTTT CASSSQPMNTEAFF
TRBD2 NA TRBJ2-1 TRBV9 TGTGCCAGCAGCGTAGGGCGACTAGCGGGAGCCGATGAGCAGTTCTTC CASSVGRLAGADEQFF
TRBD1 NA TRBJ1-5 TRBV15 TGTGCCACCAACAGGGGTGCGGGGCCTTCGGCCCAGCATTTT CATNRGAGPSAQHF
TRBD2 NA TRBJ2-1 TRBV7-3 TGTGCCAGCAGCTTAAGACTAGCGGGAGGAGGTTCCTACAATGAGCAGTTCTTC CASSLRLAGGGSYNEQFF
NA NA TRBJ2-5 TRBV15 TGTGCCACCAGCAGAGGGGGGCGCAGTCAAGAGACCCAGTACTTC CATSRGGRSQETQYF
NA NA TRBJ2-1 TRBV6-5 TGTGCCAGCAGTTACATAGGGGAATATGAACAGTTCTTC CASSYIGEYEQFF
NA NA TRBJ2-2 TRBV19 TGTGCCAGTATGCACAGGGACCCCGCGAACACCGGGGAGCTGTTTTTT CASMHRDPANTGELFF